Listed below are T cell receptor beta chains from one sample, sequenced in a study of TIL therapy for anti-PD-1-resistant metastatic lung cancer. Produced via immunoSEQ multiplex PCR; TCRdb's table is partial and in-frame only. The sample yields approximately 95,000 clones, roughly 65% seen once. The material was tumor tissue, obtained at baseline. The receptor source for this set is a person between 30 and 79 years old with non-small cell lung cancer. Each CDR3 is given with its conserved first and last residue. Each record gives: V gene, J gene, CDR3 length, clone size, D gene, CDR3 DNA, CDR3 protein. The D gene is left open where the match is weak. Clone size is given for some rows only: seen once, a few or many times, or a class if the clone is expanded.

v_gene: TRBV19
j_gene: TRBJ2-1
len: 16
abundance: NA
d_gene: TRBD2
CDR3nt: TGTGCCAGTAGTATTTGGCGGGAGGGCCTCGACAATGAGCAGTTCTTC
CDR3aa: CASSIWREGLDNEQFF

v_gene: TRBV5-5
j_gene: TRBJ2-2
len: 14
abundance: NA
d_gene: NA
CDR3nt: TGTGCCAGCAGCTTAGGCAGTCTCACCGGGGAGCTGTTTTTT
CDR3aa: CASSLGSLTGELFF

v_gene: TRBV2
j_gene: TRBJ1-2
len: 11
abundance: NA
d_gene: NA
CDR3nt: TGTGCCAGCAGTTCAGGGGATGGCTACACCTTC
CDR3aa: CASSSGDGYTF

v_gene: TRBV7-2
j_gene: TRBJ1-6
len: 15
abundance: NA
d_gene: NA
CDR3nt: TGTGCCAGCAGCTTAAATGGGGCTCGGAATTCACCCCTCCACTTT
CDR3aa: CASSLNGARNSPLHF

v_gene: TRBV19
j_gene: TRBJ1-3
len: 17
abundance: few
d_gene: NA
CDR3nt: TGTGCCAGTAGTCTATCCGCGAGGACGAGCTCTGGAAACACCATATATTTT
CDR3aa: CASSLSARTSSGNTIYF

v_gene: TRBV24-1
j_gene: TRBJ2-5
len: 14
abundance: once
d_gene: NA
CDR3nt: TGTGCCACCAGTGACCCGTACGGGAGCCCGACCCAGTACTTC
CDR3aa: CATSDPYGSPTQYF

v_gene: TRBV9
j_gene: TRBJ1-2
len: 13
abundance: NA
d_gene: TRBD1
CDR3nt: TGTGCCAGCAGCACCCGGACAGGGGGTGGCTACACCTTC
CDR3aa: CASSTRTGGGYTF

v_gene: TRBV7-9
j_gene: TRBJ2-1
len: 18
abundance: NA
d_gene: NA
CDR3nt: TGTGCCAGCAGCTTAGGAATCAAAACGAACCGGGAGTACAATGAGCAGTTCTTC
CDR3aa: CASSLGIKTNREYNEQFF

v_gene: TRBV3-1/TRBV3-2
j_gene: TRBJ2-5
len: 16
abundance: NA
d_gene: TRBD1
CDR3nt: TGTGCCAGCAGCTTCGGGACAGGGGGTGGGGGAGAGACCCAGTACTTC
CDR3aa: CASSFGTGGGGETQYF

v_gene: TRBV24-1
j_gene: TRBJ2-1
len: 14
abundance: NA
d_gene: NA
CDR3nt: TGTGCCACCAGTGACAGGGTAGAATTGGATGAGCAGTTCTTC
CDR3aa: CATSDRVELDEQFF

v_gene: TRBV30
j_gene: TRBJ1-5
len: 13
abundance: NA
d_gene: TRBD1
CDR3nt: TGTGCCTGGAGCAGGGGGCGGGCCACGCCCCAGCATTTT
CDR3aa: CAWSRGRATPQHF